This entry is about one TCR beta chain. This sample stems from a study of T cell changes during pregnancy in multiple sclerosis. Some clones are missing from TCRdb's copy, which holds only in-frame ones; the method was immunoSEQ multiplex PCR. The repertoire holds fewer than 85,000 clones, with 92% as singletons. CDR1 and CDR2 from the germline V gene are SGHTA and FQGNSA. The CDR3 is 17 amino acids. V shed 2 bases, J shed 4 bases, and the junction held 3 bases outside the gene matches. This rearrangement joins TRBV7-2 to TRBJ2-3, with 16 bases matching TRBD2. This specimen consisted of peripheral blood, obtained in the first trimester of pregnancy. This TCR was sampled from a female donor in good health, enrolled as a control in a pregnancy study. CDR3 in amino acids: CASSLRGLAGGPDTQYF. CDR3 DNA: TGTGCCAGCAGCTTACGGGGACTAGCGGGAGGGCCAGATACGCAGTATTTT.